The 7 T cell receptor beta chains below come from one sample, sequenced in a study of T cells in women clearing cervical HPV infection. Data came from immunoSEQ multiplex PCR; TCRdb stores just in-frame clones and leaves some out. Listed are 25,000 to 30,000 clones; around a sixth falls within the top ten. The specimen was blood buffy coat. Source of these receptors: a woman between 18 and 69 years old with a cervical HPV16 infection that either progressed to CIN3+ or cleared (not recorded which).

Regarding this clone: Sequencing ends 3 residues short of the CDR3 end; the germline J gene provides the rest. V and J are TRBV30 and TRBJ2-3; possibly TRBD1 for D (6 bases). In germline, CDR1 is GTSNPN, CDR2 SVGIG (reference sequence). The CDR3 is 12 residues long. CDR3 bases read: TGTGCCTGGAGTGGGGGACAAGAGACG. This encodes CAWSGGQET. The full-length CDR3 reads as CAWSGGQETQYF.

The CDR3 is CASSIPSGSSTDTQYF. Partial CDR3 DNA: TGTGCCAGCAGCATCCCTAGCGGGAGTTCTACAGATACG. The gene calls are TRBV12-3 or TRBV12-4 and TRBJ2-3, with 10 bases that match TRBD2. The read ends 3 residues early relative to the CDR3; the germline J gene fills the gap. CDR3 length: 16 amino acids. V was clipped by 6 bases and J by 3 bases; unmatched bases: 9.

As to this clone: From the germline J gene comes the end of the CDR3, since the read stops 3 residues before it. The gene calls are TRBV19 and TRBJ2-4; 11 bases are shared with TRBD1. The germline V gene has CDR1 LNHDA and CDR2 SQIVND (reference sequence). The CDR3 has 14 amino acids. Partial CDR3 DNA: TGTGCCAGTAGTAGAAGGGACAGGGGGGAAGGT. It translates to CASSRRDRGEG. The entire CDR3 protein is CASSRRDRGEGQYF.

As concerns this clone: Read coverage stops 3 residues before the CDR3 terminus; the germline J gene supplies the remainder. The V gene is TRBV6-2 or TRBV6-3, the J gene TRBJ1-6; possibly TRBD1 for D (5 bases). Trimming removed 4 bases from V and 9 bases from J, with 16 bases in between. Per the germline V gene, CDR1 is MNHEY and CDR2 is SVGEGT. CDR3 length: 15 amino acids. CDR3 in amino acids: CASSWGLDVRSPLHF. CDR3 DNA (partial): TGTGCCAGCAGTTGGGGCCTGGACGTTCGTTCACCC.

Concerning this clone: The read ends 3 residues shy of where the CDR3 ends; the end is completed using the germline J gene. Other DNA sequences in this specimen translate into the identical CDR3. The chain has TRBV7-9 and TRBJ1-1; unclear D gene. Per the germline V gene, CDR1 is SEHNR and CDR2 is FQNEAQ (reference sequence). The CDR3 contains 12 residues. The CDR3: CASSPITETAFF. CDR3 bases read: TGTGCCAGCAGCCCTATTACAGAGACA.

Points on this clone: The CDR3 end lies 3 residues beyond the end of the read and is filled in from the germline J gene. The rearrangement links TRBV5-8 to TRBJ2-1, with D possibly being TRBD1 (6 bases). CDR3 length: 13 residues. The germline V gene has CDR1 SGHTS and CDR2 YDEGEE. The ends were cut back, 2 bases at V and 9 bases at J, with 12 bases in the middle. CDR3 in amino acids: CASSFTGFGEQFF. The CDR3 bases that were read are TGTGCCAGCAGCTTCACAGGGTTTGGTGAG. The full variable domain, completed using reference TRBV5-8 and TRBJ2-1, is EAGVTQSPTHLIKTRGQQATLRCSPISGHTSVYWYQQALGLGLQFLLWYDEGEERNRGNFPPRFSGRQFPNYSSELNVNALELEDSALYLCASSFTGFGEQFFGPGTRLTVL.

A word on this clone: Read coverage stops 3 residues before the CDR3 terminus; the germline J gene supplies the remainder. The V call is TRBV7-6, the J call TRBJ2-3; either TRBD1 or TRBD2 may fit D (7 bases each). Germline-derived CDR1 and CDR2 are SGHVS and FNYEAQ. V was pared by 2 bases and J by 5 bases, with 17 bases between. The CDR3 length is 16 residues. CDR3 bases read: TGTGCCAGCAGCTTATGGGGAGGGGGCTCTCGAGATACG. This encodes CASSLWGGGSRDT. The CDR3, in full, reads CASSLWGGGSRDTQYF.